The next 17 T cell receptor beta chains were all read from a single sample in a study of blood T cell repertoires in COVID-19. TCRdb keeps only in-frame clones here, not all; method: immunoSEQ multiplex PCR. Of about 88,000 clones in the sample, roughly 84% were seen once. The sample was peripheral blood. The origin of the receptors is a woman older than 75 with acute or convalescent COVID-19.

The V gene is TRBV6-2 or TRBV6-3, the J gene TRBJ1-5; D remains ambiguous. Germline V gene data show CDR1 as MNHEY and CDR2 as SVGEGT. V dropped 0 bases and J dropped 0 bases, with 9 bases sitting between them. The CDR3 covers 16 residues. The CDR3 here is CASSYSTWSSNQPQHF. DNA for the CDR3: TGTGCCAGCAGTTACTCGACTTGGTCTAGCAATCAGCCCCAGCATTTT.

The V call is TRBV30, the J call TRBJ1-1; 7 bases agree with TRBD1. CDR1 is GTSNPN, CDR2 SVGIG, per germline (reference sequence). Trimming at V came to 8 bases and at J to 7 bases, leaving 7 bases not matched to a gene. The CDR3 is 11 amino acids. CDR3 DNA sequence: TGTGCCGGGGACAGAGTCAATGAAGCTTTCTTT. It encodes CAGDRVNEAFF.

The chain uses TRBV28 and TRBJ1-1; 10 bases align to TRBD1. This CDR3 spans 14 amino acids. CDR1 and CDR2 (germline): MDHEN, SYDVKM. V was pared by 5 bases and J by 1 base, with 1 base of the junction left unmatched. The DNA for the CDR3 is TGTGCCAGCAGTGGACAGGGGGGGAACACTGAAGCTTTCTTT. It yields the protein CASSGQGGNTEAFF.

The gene calls are TRBV24-1 and TRBJ1-1, with 7 bases matching TRBD1. J gave up 1 base and V 4 bases, and 17 bases lay outside the gene matches. CDR3 length: 19 residues. Looked up from germline, CDR1 is KGHDR and CDR2 is SFDVKD. CDR3 sequence reads: CATSEETGAPFLPNTEAFF. CDR3 in DNA: TGTGCCACCAGTGAGGAAACAGGGGCCCCCTTTCTCCCGAACACTGAAGCTTTCTTT.

The chain joins TRBV19 to TRBJ2-3; 15 positions agree with TRBD2. The V gene end was trimmed by 5 bases and the J gene end by 6 bases; junction bases not matched to a gene: 6. The CDR3 consists of 16 residues. Germline V gene data show CDR1 as LNHDA and CDR2 as SQIVND (reference sequence). CDR3 DNA sequence: TGTGCCAGTAGTGCGGGACTAGCGGGAGGTTGGGATACGCAGTATTTT. Translating gives CASSAGLAGGWDTQYF.

V is TRBV30 and J is TRBJ2-1; TRBD2 is a possible D gene (5 bases). The CDR3 consists of 15 residues. V was cut by 5 bases and J by 0 bases, with 14 bases left in between. Germline lookup yields CDR1 GTSNPN and CDR2 SVGIG (reference sequence). Here the CDR3 DNA reads TGTGCCTGGGGCCGCCGGGGTGCCTCCTACAATGAGCAGTTCTTC. This gives the protein CAWGRRGASYNEQFF.

The rearrangement joins TRBV5-1 to TRBJ2-6, with 8 bases fitting TRBD2. Germline V gene sequence: CDR1 SGHRS, CDR2 YFSETQ. The CDR3 length is 16 residues. The ends lost 1 base at V and 0 bases at J; junction bases unmatched: 0. As DNA, the CDR3 is TGCGCCAGCAGCTTGAGCGGGAGCTCTGGGGCCAACGTCCTGACTTTC. It translates to CASSLSGSSGANVLTF.

Written as DNA, the CDR3 is TGTGCCAGCAGCTCCCCGGGGGGGGTGAGCAATCAGCCCCAGCATTTT. It translates to CASSSPGGVSNQPQHF. This chain uses TRBV7-8 with TRBJ1-5; tentative D call: TRBD1 (5 bases). In germline, CDR1 is SGHVS, CDR2 FQNEAQ. CDR3 size: 16 residues. The V end lost 4 bases, the J end lost 1 base, and 14 bases lay between the germline ends.

The chain has TRBV13 and TRBJ1-6; possible D gene TRBD1, 6 bases. Germline assignment: CDR1 PRHDT and CDR2 FYEKMQ (reference sequence). CDR3 length: 16 amino acids. V lost 5 bases, J lost 6 bases, and 17 bases lay in between. The CDR3 loop is CASSQKIGGGNSPLHF. For the CDR3, the DNA is TGTGCCAGCAGCCAGAAAATAGGGGGGGGTAATTCACCCCTCCACTTT.

V is TRBV27 and J is TRBJ1-5, with 10 bases aligning to TRBD1. Germline V gene data show CDR1 as MNHEY and CDR2 as SMNVEV (reference sequence). The CDR3 spans 17 residues. The trim removed 5 bases at V and 6 bases at J, leaving 13 bases unmatched. The chain's CDR3 is CASSPYAGTGVGQPQHF. In nucleotides, the CDR3 is TGTGCCAGCAGTCCATACGCCGGGACAGGGGTGGGTCAGCCCCAGCATTTT.

Concerning this clone itself: Additional DNA sequences in this sample encode the identical CDR3. The chain is built from TRBV5-1 and TRBJ1-1, with 8 bases fitting TRBD1. CDR1 and CDR2 from the germline V gene are SGHRS and YFSETQ. V trimming: 3 bases; J trimming: 2 bases; junction bases outside the gene matches: 3. There are 14 residues in the CDR3. CDR3 bases: TGCGCCAGCAGCTCCGGGACAGGAAACACTGAAGCTTTCTTT. Protein sequence: CASSSGTGNTEAFF.

The chain joins TRBV7-9 to TRBJ2-7, with a tentative D call TRBD2 (6 bases). The CDR3 has 16 amino acids. V dropped 4 bases and J dropped 3 bases, with 19 bases sitting between them. Germline CDR1 SEHNR, CDR2 FQNEAQ (reference sequence). CDR3 nucleotide sequence: TGTGCCAGCAGCTGGGGACTCACCGACCCCCTCTACGAGCAGTACTTC. It codes for CASSWGLTDPLYEQYF.

The rearrangement uses TRBV30 and TRBJ1-1; 7 bases line up with TRBD1. This CDR3 contains 13 residues. The trim removed 1 base at V and 4 bases at J, leaving 3 bases unmatched. The germline gives CDR1 GTSNPN, CDR2 SVGIG (reference sequence). The CDR3 region is CAWSGHRGTEAFF. CDR3 in DNA: TGTGCCTGGAGTGGGCACAGGGGCACTGAAGCTTTCTTT. Full variable domain (missing parts from reference TRBV30 and TRBJ1-1): SQTIHQWPATLVQPVGSPLSLECTVEGTSNPNLYWYRQAAGRGLQLLFYSVGIGQISSEVPQNLSASRPQDRQFILSSKKLLLSDSGFYLCAWSGHRGTEAFFGQGTRLTVV.

V and J are TRBV27 and TRBJ1-6; the D gene is possibly TRBD1 (6 bases). Germline loops: CDR1 MNHEY, CDR2 SMNVEV (reference sequence). V lost 2 bases to trimming and J lost 9 bases, with 11 bases between them. There are 14 residues in the CDR3. The CDR3 is CASSLKDSGSPLHF. DNA for the CDR3: TGTGCCAGCAGTTTAAAGGACAGTGGTTCACCCCTCCACTTT.

The chain couples TRBV5-6 to TRBJ1-6; D call uncertain. The length of the CDR3 is 13 residues. Trimming removed 0 bases at V and 10 bases at J, with 8 bases between. Germline V CDR1 and CDR2: SGHDT, YYEEEE. CDR3 residues: CASSLAERSPLHF. The CDR3 coding sequence is TGTGCCAGCAGCTTGGCCGAGCGGTCACCCCTCCACTTT.

This clone was counted once. This sequence joins TRBV4-3 and TRBJ2-1; 7 nucleotides align to TRBD2. V shed 0 bases and J 5 bases; nucleotides not matched to a gene: 10. The CDR3 sequence is 17 residues long. Germline CDR1 LGHNA, CDR2 YSLEER. CDR3 sequence reads: CASSQEGIAGYHNEQFF. In DNA, the CDR3 is TGCGCCAGCAGCCAAGAGGGAATAGCGGGTTACCACAATGAGCAGTTCTTC.

The chain employs TRBV18 and TRBJ1-1; D perhaps matches TRBD1 (6 bases). Germline values: CDR1 KGHSH, CDR2 LQKENI. The CDR3 has 15 residues. Trimming stripped 0 bases from V and 4 bases from J, with 12 bases between. The CDR3, as DNA: TGTGCCAGCTCACCACCCGCACAGGGCGGCACTGAAGCTTTCTTT. It yields the protein CASSPPAQGGTEAFF.